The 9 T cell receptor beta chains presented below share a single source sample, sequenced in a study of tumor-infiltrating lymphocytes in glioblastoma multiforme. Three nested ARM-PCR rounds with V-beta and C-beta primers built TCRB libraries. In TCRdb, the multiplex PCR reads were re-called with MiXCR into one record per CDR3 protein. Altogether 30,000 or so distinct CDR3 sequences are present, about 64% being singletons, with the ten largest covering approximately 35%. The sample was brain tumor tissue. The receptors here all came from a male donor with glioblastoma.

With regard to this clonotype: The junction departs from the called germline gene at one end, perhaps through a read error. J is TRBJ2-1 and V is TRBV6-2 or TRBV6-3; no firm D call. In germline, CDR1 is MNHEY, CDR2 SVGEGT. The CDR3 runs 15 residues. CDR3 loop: CDSSYFHSSYNEQFF. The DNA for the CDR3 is TGTGACAGCAGTTACTTCCATAGCTCCTACAATGAGCAGTTCTTC.

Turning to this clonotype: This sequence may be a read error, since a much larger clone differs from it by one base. Written as DNA, the CDR3 is TGTGCCAGCAGCACCGGTAGGGCCTGGGAGCTGTTTTTT. Its protein is CASSTGRAWELFF. V and J are TRBV13 and TRBJ2-2; D remains ambiguous. The length of the CDR3 is 13 residues. Trimming took 5 bases from V and 9 from J, leaving 13 bases between them. Germline CDR1 PRHDT, CDR2 FYEKMQ (reference sequence).

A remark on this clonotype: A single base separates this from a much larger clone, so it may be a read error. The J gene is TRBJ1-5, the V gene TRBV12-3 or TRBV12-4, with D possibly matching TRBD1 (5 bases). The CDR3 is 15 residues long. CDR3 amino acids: CASSLGQGFSQHQHF. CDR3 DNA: TGTGCCAGCAGTTTAGGGCAGGGTTTCAGTCAGCACCAGCATTTT.

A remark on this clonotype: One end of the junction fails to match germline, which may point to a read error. The DNA of the CDR3 is TGTGCCAGCAGTTCCGGACTGGGACGGACCGGGGGGCTGTTTTTT. Translating it yields CASSSGLGRTGGLFF. The genes are TRBV12-3 or TRBV12-4 and TRBJ2-2, with D perhaps matching TRBD2 (6 bases). The CDR3 contains 15 residues.

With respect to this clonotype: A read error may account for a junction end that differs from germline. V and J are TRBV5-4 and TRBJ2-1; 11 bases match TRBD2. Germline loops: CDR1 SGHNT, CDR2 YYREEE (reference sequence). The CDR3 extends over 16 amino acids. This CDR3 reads CAGSSRLAGRYNEQFF. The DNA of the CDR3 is TGTGCCGGCAGCTCCAGACTAGCGGGAAGATACAACGAGCAGTTCTTC.

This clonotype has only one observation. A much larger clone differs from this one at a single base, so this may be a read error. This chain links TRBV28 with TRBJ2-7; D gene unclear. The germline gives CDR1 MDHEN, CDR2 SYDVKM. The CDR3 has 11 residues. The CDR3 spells CSSSPLYEQYF. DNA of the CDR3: TGTTCCAGCAGTCCGCTCTACGAGCAGTACTTC.

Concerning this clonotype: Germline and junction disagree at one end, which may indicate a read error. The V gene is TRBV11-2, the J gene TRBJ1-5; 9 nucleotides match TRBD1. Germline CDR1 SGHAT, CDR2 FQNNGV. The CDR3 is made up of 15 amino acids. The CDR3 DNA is TGTACCAGCAGCTTAGGGACAGGGAGGGGTCAGCCCCGGCATTTC. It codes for CTSSLGTGRGQPRHF. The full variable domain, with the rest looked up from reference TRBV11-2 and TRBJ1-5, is EAGVAQSPRYKIIEKRQSVAFWCNPISGHATLYWYQQILGQGPKLLIQFQNNGVVDDSQLPKDRFSAERLKGVDSTLKIQPAKLEDSAVYLCTSSLGTGRGQPRHFGDGTRLSIL.

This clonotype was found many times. The CDR3: CASKRSGRGTDTQYF. The CDR3, as DNA: TGTGCCAGCAAGCGCAGTGGGAGGGGAACAGATACGCAGTATTTT. This chain connects TRBV6-5 to TRBJ2-3; the match to TRBD2 covers 7 bases. Losses at the gene ends were 7 bases for V and 3 bases for J; bases not matched to a gene: 10. CDR3 length: 15 amino acids. Germline V gene lookup returns CDR1 MNHEY and CDR2 SVGAGI.

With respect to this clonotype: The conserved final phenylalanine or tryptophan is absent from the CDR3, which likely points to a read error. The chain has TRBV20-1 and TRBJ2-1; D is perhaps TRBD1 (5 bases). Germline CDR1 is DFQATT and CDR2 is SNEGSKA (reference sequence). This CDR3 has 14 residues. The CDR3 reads CGARDEAGLYEQFY. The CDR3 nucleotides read TGCGGCGCTAGAGATGAGGCAGGGCTGTATGAGCAGTTCTAC.